This TCR beta chain came from a study of technical replicates of blood from several donors. Assay used: immunoSEQ multiplex PCR; TCRdb lists only in-frame clones, some missing. Of roughly 45,000 clones listed, 90% to 95% were seen once; the top ten hold about 3.6%. This clone came up once. Germline CDR1 LGHNA, CDR2 YNFKEQ. This CDR3 comprises 16 residues. With V trimmed by 1 base and J by 0 bases, 2 bases remained unmatched. This sequence joins TRBV4-2 and TRBJ2-5, with TRBD2 matching over 10 bases. Sequencing used PBMCs. The clonotype originates from a human donor in good health. Some clones in this sample may be carry-over from other donors' samples. Written as DNA, the CDR3 is TGTGCCAGCAGCCAAGCCGGACTAGCGGACCAAGAGACCCAGTACTTC. Amino acids: CASSQAGLADQETQYF.